This T cell receptor (beta chain) was profiled in a study of shared clonotypes between healthy human individuals (TCRdb year 2020). At the level of the whole study: A few men and a couple of women, aged 18 to 49 years, made up the cohort. Per donor, three plates each were used for CD4 naive and CD4 memory, two for CD8 naive, and one for CD8 memory. To estimate repertoire size and how much clonotype sharing occurs between individuals, the study deeply sequenced the blood TCR repertoires of several healthy adults. To increase sequencing depth and limit assay-specific biases, different laboratories used diverse techniques to prepare libraries and sequence TCR repertoires. Per donor, leukapheresis produced somewhere between about 0.9 and 10 billion PBMCs.

TCR CDR3 regions were amplified from genomic DNA by multiplex PCR using the deep immunoSEQ assay. Extracted genomic DNA from each cell subset was spread evenly across all wells of several immunoSEQ 96-well plates, with each plate serving as a replicate. For sorted subsets, 200 to 250 ng genomic DNA, equal to 25,000 to 35,000 T cell genomes, was loaded into each replicate PCR. Purified libraries were quantified with a Qubit 3.0 fluorometer, sized on a Bioanalyzer 2100, and re-quantified with the KAPA Library Quantification kit. A separate single-read 150-cycle Illumina NextSeq 550 flow cell was used to sequence each immunoSEQ 96-well plate. On the authors' methods: Because only junctional sequences without quality scores were contained in the immunoSEQ output, filtering matching that applied to full-length reads could not be performed. Sequences were annotated with PyIR, a Python wrapper for IgBLAST v1.9, using IMGT germline references to assign V/J genes and CDR3. Reads with weak V/J assignments (E-value above 1e-6), missing CDR3, stop codons, out-of-frame junctions, or ambiguous translated residues were removed. V3J clonotypes were defined as sequences sharing an identical inferred V gene, J gene, and CDR3 amino acid sequence. To compute the percentage overlap between repertoires, the number of shared unique clonotypes was divided by the size of the smaller repertoire. Three approaches were used to assess repertoire richness: RTK rarefaction, the Chao1 estimator, and Recon v2.1 estimates of unobserved clonotypes. Generation probabilities were computed with OLGA for all TCRbeta clonotypes obtained by the gDNA method from several donors. What TCRdb holds here is the immuneACCESS table cut down to in-frame rearrangements. Part of the clones is not present; checked against another copy, under half of the missing clones reflect an unresolved V gene, and the others are unexplained. The V and J calls and the clone size are those of that table, but D and trimming were determined from the DNA. Present in this sample are roughly 810,000 clones, just over 95% of which were seen just once. The ten largest clones represent under 0.25% of the sample.

What the work shows at the level of the full study, not this receptor alone: Because the study included a small number of donors, the genetic and exposure-history diversity represented was limited. Estimated clonotype richness was generally larger for naive than for memory subsets. About 4.5% of naive CD4, 3% to 4% of naive CD8, approximately 2.2% of memory CD4, and over 0.35% of memory CD8 clonotypes were shared across a few donors. Sampling was restricted to blood, and TCR repertoires in tissue are likely to differ from TCR repertoires in blood. Based on pairwise subsampling, the degree of clonotype sharing among donors was expected to be affected by sequencing depth. Compared with non-shared clonotypes, clonotypes shared by all four sorted-subset donors had higher generation probabilities. Incomplete sequencing was indicated by rarefaction of sorted-subset datasets, despite the large sequencing depth.

From a lookup of the germline V gene (reference sequence), CDR1 and CDR2 are GTSNPN and SVGIG. Trimming at the junction amounts to 3 bases on V and 1 base on J, and the germline ends lie 9 bases apart. The CDR3 starts with the cysteine, ends with the phenylalanine, and has 13 residues. Only CDR3 DNA is held: 39 bases, read in frame from base 1. CD8 naive samples consisted of CD45RO-negative cells that were positively selected for CCR7, yielding a CD45RA+CCR7+ population without TemRA cells. Healthy HIV-negative adults with no recently reported acute infections or vaccinations were included as donors. All donors were Caucasian adults living in Nashville, Tennessee, USA. Blood was obtained by leukapheresis, after which PBMCs were separated by Ficoll-Histopaque density gradient centrifugation and cryopreserved in liquid nitrogen vapor phase. Purity and quantity of every magnetically sorted T cell population were checked by analytical flow cytometry. From each sorted fraction, genomic DNA was isolated and quantified by UV absorbance on a Nanodrop 2000c.

This clone has only one observation. The target of this receptor is not known. No much larger clone exists at a distance of one base, and base qualities are not known. The source material was naive CD8+ T cells sorted from blood. Reading the label with the study, this specimen's cell subset or site is: CD45RA+CCR7+. The source is a man aged 25 to 45 in good health. The chain links TRBV30 with TRBJ1-1, with the D segment identity uncertain. The DNA sequence is given as TGTGCCTGGAGCGTCGACACGAACACTGAAGCTTTCTTT. This gives the protein CAWSVDTNTEAFF.